The source of this T cell receptor beta chain is a study of blood T cell repertoires in COVID-19. In the study overall: Sources were T cells, B-cell-depleted T cells, or PBMCs; the material itself was cDNA or gDNA.

Original data processing: Reference gene primers were amplified, and this amplification served to estimate nucleated cell counts. Assay used: immunoSEQ multiplex PCR; TCRdb lists only in-frame clones, some missing. That table is the source of V, J and clone size, and D and trimming were worked out from the DNA. The sample shows fewer than 30,000 clones, approximately 85% of them seen only once. This clone turned up a few times. V shed 6 bases, J shed 7 bases, and the junction held 11 bases outside the gene matches. CDR1 SEHNR and CDR2 FQNEAQ come from the germline V gene (reference sequence). This CDR3 contains 15 residues.

The sequence was obtained from a woman aged 80 or over with COVID-19, enrolled during active disease. The sample comprised peripheral blood. The chain employs TRBV7-9 and TRBJ2-1, with TRBD2 matching over 8 bases. This CDR3 reads CASSTGSGGPNEQFF. The CDR3 DNA sequence: TGTGCCAGCAGTACCGGGAGCGGGGGCCCAAATGAGCAGTTCTTC.